These 32 T cell receptor beta chains share one sample of origin, sequenced in a study of radiotherapy plus CTLA-4 blockade in lung cancer. The protocol was immunoSEQ multiplex PCR, while the TCRdb copy is restricted to in-frame clones and leaves out a portion. Here the sample spans approximately 69,000 clones, roughly three quarters being singletons. The source was peripheral blood, collected from a patient treated with radiotherapy plus ipilimumab. The origin of the receptors is a human donor with non-small cell lung cancer who had a complete response to radiotherapy plus ipilimumab.

This clone was observed a single time. The chain is built from TRBV4-3 and TRBJ1-1; D uncertain. CDR1 and CDR2 (germline): LGHNA, YSLEER. The CDR3 contains 16 residues. The germline V and J ends were trimmed by 4 bases and 1 base, with 16 bases remaining between them. The CDR3 sequence: CASSRSAAGSNTEAFF. CDR3 nucleotide sequence: TGCGCCAGCAGCCGCTCAGCAGCAGGATCGAACACTGAAGCTTTCTTT.

This clone was detected a few times. This sequence joins TRBV9 and TRBJ2-3, with D perhaps TRBD1 or TRBD2 (5 bases each). The CDR3 totals 15 residues. Germline CDR1 SGDLS, CDR2 YYNGEE. Trimming took off 3 bases at V and 2 bases at J, with 13 bases between the two ends. DNA for the CDR3: TGTGCCAGCAGCGACCGGGGACCCAACACAGATACGCAGTATTTT. This codes for CASSDRGPNTDTQYF.

This clone was detected once. The rearrangement joins TRBV7-9 to TRBJ1-2; 7 positions agree with TRBD1. Trimming cost V 5 bases and J 8 bases; bases outside gene matches: 11. The CDR3 consists of 14 residues. Looked up from germline, CDR1 is SEHNR and CDR2 is FQNEAQ (reference sequence). The CDR3 nucleotides are TGTGCCAGCAGCATACCACAGGGGCTGGGGGGCTACACCTTC. It translates to CASSIPQGLGGYTF.

The chain combines TRBV5-6 with TRBJ2-7, with TRBD2 identical over 9 bases. V lost 5 bases to trimming and J lost 3 bases; unmatched junction nucleotides: 9. Germline CDR1 is SGHDT and CDR2 is YYEEEE. The CDR3 has 15 residues. The CDR3 region has the DNA TGTGCCAGCAGACCCCAGGGACTAGCCCTCTACGAGCAGTACTTC. This translates into CASRPQGLALYEQYF.

This clone was counted once. This chain joins TRBV5-5 and TRBJ2-7; D perhaps matches TRBD1 (5 bases). CDR1 is SGHKS, CDR2 YYEKEE, per germline (reference sequence). Trimming pared 5 bases from V and 3 bases from J, leaving 12 bases between. The CDR3 spans 13 residues. This chain's CDR3 is CASSLTESYEQYV. In DNA form, the CDR3 reads TGTGCCAGCAGTTTGACAGAGAGCTACGAGCAGTACGTC.

A few counts support this clone. The chain has TRBV11-2 and TRBJ2-3, with TRBD2 identical over 16 bases. V lost 6 bases, J lost 7 bases, and 7 bases stayed unmatched. Germline CDR1 SGHAT, CDR2 FQNNGV. The CDR3 is made up of 16 amino acids. The CDR3 sequence: CASSKGLAGGENTQYF. The CDR3, as DNA: TGTGCCAGCAGTAAGGGACTAGCGGGAGGGGAGAATACGCAGTATTTT.

The count of this clone is one. The chain combines TRBV11-3 with TRBJ2-3; TRBD2 matches 11 bases. J lost 3 bases, V lost 5 bases, and 7 bases had no gene match. Looked up from germline, CDR1 is SGHNT and CDR2 is YENEEA. The CDR3 totals 16 residues. The CDR3 region is CASSHRLAGFTDTQYF. The CDR3 DNA is TGTGCCAGCAGCCACCGACTAGCGGGGTTTACAGATACGCAGTATTTT.

This clone was seen more than once but under ten times. The V call is TRBV2, the J call TRBJ2-3; 14 nucleotides agree with TRBD2. Germline CDR1 and CDR2: SNHLY and FYNNEI. Trimming took 6 bases from V and 4 from J; bases not matched to a gene: 3. The CDR3 loop spans 15 amino acids. The CDR3 DNA follows: TGTGCCAGCAGAGGACTAGCGGGAGGTCCAGATACGCAGTATTTT. It translates to CASRGLAGGPDTQYF.

This clone was seen more than once but under ten times. CDR3 loop: CASSVEQTTEAFF. CDR3 DNA: TGTGCCAGCAGCGTAGAACAGACCACTGAAGCTTTCTTT. V gene TRBV9 combines with J gene TRBJ1-1; D call uncertain. CDR3 length: 13 amino acids. V dropped 0 bases and J dropped 4 bases, with 7 bases sitting between them. The germline V gene has CDR1 SGDLS and CDR2 YYNGEE.

The V call is TRBV11-2, the J call TRBJ1-2; D is ambiguous. The V and J ends lost 4 bases and 4 bases respectively, with 10 bases between them. Germline loops: CDR1 SGHAT, CDR2 FQNNGV. The CDR3 is made up of 13 amino acids. The CDR3 DNA reads as TGTGCCAGCAGCTCCGACGGAATCTATGGCTACACCTTC. Protein sequence: CASSSDGIYGYTF.

The rearrangement uses TRBV18 and TRBJ1-6; the D is unclear. Trimming left V 2 bases short and J 7 bases short, with 12 bases between. The CDR3 spans 15 residues. Germline-derived CDR1 and CDR2 are KGHSH and LQKENI. The CDR3 reads CASSPNGQLNSPLHF. CDR3 nucleotides: TGTGCCAGCTCACCAAATGGGCAGTTAAATTCACCCCTCCACTTT.

This rearrangement joins TRBV19 to TRBJ1-5; 7 nucleotides line up with TRBD1. The CDR3 is 14 residues long. V shed 6 bases, J shed 6 bases, and the junction held 8 bases outside the gene matches. Germline V CDR1 and CDR2: LNHDA, SQIVND (reference sequence). CDR3 region: CASSTSGGSQPQHF. In DNA, the CDR3 is TGTGCCAGTAGCACCTCAGGGGGGAGTCAGCCCCAGCATTTT.

The chain uses TRBV5-4 and TRBJ2-1; 9 positions agree with TRBD1. The length of the CDR3 is 16 residues. Looked up from germline, CDR1 is SGHNT and CDR2 is YYREEE (reference sequence). The J segment lost 1 base and the V segment lost 5 bases, leaving 7 bases of the junction unmatched. The CDR3 DNA is TGTGCCAGCAGACCGGGACAGGGCAAATCCTACAATGAGCAGTTCTTC. Amino acids: CASRPGQGKSYNEQFF.

This clone was observed a single time. This CDR3 is also generated by other DNA sequences in the sample. This chain links TRBV6-1 with TRBJ1-5; 9 bases match TRBD1. CDR1 and CDR2 (germline): MNHNS, SASEGT. V dropped 1 base and J dropped 10; count of bases not matched to a gene: 2. This CDR3 has 13 residues. The CDR3 here is CASSEDRGQPQHF. The CDR3 DNA reads as TGTGCCAGCAGTGAAGACAGGGGGCAACCCCAGCATTTT.

This sequence joins TRBV28 and TRBJ1-2; 7 bases fit TRBD1. The V and J ends lost 6 bases and 2 bases, in that order; junction bases with no gene match: 6. Germline assignment: CDR1 MDHEN and CDR2 SYDVKM. This CDR3 comprises 14 residues. CDR3 loop: CASSGGGWNYGYTF. CDR3 in DNA: TGTGCCAGCAGCGGAGGGGGCTGGAACTATGGCTACACCTTC.

Here the CDR3 reads CASSPGQGATYGYTF. CDR3 bases: TGTGCCAGCAGCCCGGGACAGGGGGCCACTTATGGCTACACCTTC. J is TRBJ1-2 and V is TRBV14; 12 bases match TRBD1. J was trimmed by 5 bases and V by 4 bases; bases with no gene match: 5. The germline gives CDR1 SGHDN, CDR2 FVKESK. CDR3 length: 15 residues.

The J gene is TRBJ1-1, the V gene TRBV7-9; D uncertain. Trimming left V 5 bases short and J 3 bases short, with 13 bases between. This CDR3 is built from 14 residues. Germline V lookup: CDR1 SEHNR, CDR2 FQNEAQ (reference sequence). CDR3 region: CASSPARKDTEAFF. For the CDR3, the DNA is TGTGCCAGCAGCCCGGCGCGCAAGGACACTGAAGCTTTCTTT.

The chain has TRBV6-1 and TRBJ1-3; 8 nucleotides align to TRBD1. J lost 3 bases, V lost 5 bases, and 6 bases had no gene match. The CDR3 runs to 15 residues. Germline V gene lookup returns CDR1 MNHNS and CDR2 SASEGT. In DNA form, the CDR3 reads TGTGCCAGCAGTCGACAGGGGCTGTATGGAAACACCATATATTTT. It encodes CASSRQGLYGNTIYF.

This clone was observed a single time. The rearrangement joins TRBV7-6 to TRBJ1-6, with D perhaps matching TRBD1 (6 bases). The V and J ends lost 0 bases and 7 bases respectively, with 13 bases between them. Germline V CDR1 and CDR2: SGHVS, FNYEAQ. This CDR3 is 16 amino acids long. In nucleotides, the CDR3 is TGTGCCAGCAGCTTAGCGCAGGGGCTGGGCAATTCACCCCTCCACTTT. Encoded protein: CASSLAQGLGNSPLHF.

There are a few counts of this clone. An end of the junction does not agree with germline; a read error may underlie this. This chain connects TRBV7-7 to TRBJ2-5; TRBD2 agrees at 8 bases. Germline assignment: CDR1 SSHAT and CDR2 FNYEAQ (reference sequence). The CDR3 is made up of 14 amino acids. CDR3 DNA: TGTGCTAGCAGCTTAGCGGGGAGGGAAGAGACCCAGTACTTC. Its protein product is CASSLAGREETQYF.

V gene TRBV6-5 combines with J gene TRBJ1-4; D perhaps matches TRBD1 (6 bases). CDR1 is MNHEY, CDR2 SVGAGI, per germline. The CDR3 has 15 amino acids. The V end was cut by 6 bases, the J end by 0 bases, with 11 bases between. The CDR3 DNA sequence: TGTGCCAGCAGAAAGGGGGGGACAACTAATGAAAAACTGTTTTTT. Its translation: CASRKGGTTNEKLFF.

J is TRBJ2-6 and V is TRBV12-5; 10 bases align to TRBD1. Germline CDR1 reads LGHNT; CDR2 reads FRNRAP. CDR3 length: 17 amino acids. Trimming removed 3 bases from V and 4 bases from J; junction bases left unmatched: 6. The CDR3 sequence is CASGFGQGGSGANVLTF. The CDR3 nucleotides are TGTGCTAGTGGTTTCGGACAGGGGGGGTCGGGGGCCAACGTCCTGACTTTC.

V and J are TRBV15 and TRBJ1-5; TRBD1 might be the D (6 bases). Germline assignment: CDR1 LNHNV and CDR2 YYDKDF (reference sequence). This CDR3 is built from 12 residues. Trimming took off 3 bases at V and 9 bases at J, with 9 bases between the two ends. The CDR3 is CATSSGQLPQHF. CDR3 bases: TGTGCCACCAGCAGCGGACAGTTGCCCCAGCATTTT.

Of note for this clone: A read error may account for a junction end that differs from germline. The V call is TRBV7-7, the J call TRBJ2-1; 11 bases map to TRBD2. Germline V gives CDR1 SSHAT, CDR2 FNYEAQ (reference sequence). The CDR3 sequence is 15 residues long. The CDR3 DNA sequence: TGTGCTAGCAGCTTGACAATAGCGGGGGGGAATGAGCAGTTCTTC. This gives the protein CASSLTIAGGNEQFF. The whole variable domain, remainder taken from reference TRBV7-7 and TRBJ2-1, is GAGVSQSPRYKVTKRGQDVTLRCDPISSHATLYWYQQALGQGPEFLTYFNYEAQPDKSGLPSDRFSAERPEGSISTLTIQRTEQRDSAMYRCASSLTIAGGNEQFFGPGTRLTVL.

The chain couples TRBV7-9 to TRBJ1-2, with D possibly being TRBD1 (5 bases). V lost 2 bases and J lost 8, with 12 bases in between. Germline V gene data show CDR1 as SEHNR and CDR2 as FQNEAQ (reference sequence). The CDR3 extends over 13 amino acids. This CDR3 is CASSLQGGGGYTF. The CDR3 DNA reads TGTGCCAGCAGCTTACAGGGCGGGGGAGGCTACACCTTC.

The V call is TRBV11-2, the J call TRBJ2-4, with 16 bases that match TRBD2. The J segment lost 6 bases and the V segment lost 6 bases, leaving 8 bases of the junction unmatched. The CDR3 runs to 17 residues. In germline, CDR1 is SGHAT, CDR2 FQNNGV. CDR3 nucleotide sequence: TGTGCCAGCAGTTTACGGGGACTAGCGGGAGGGGGAAACATTCAGTACTTC. It is translated as CASSLRGLAGGGNIQYF.

V is TRBV29-1 and J is TRBJ1-5; D remains ambiguous. The CDR3 extends over 15 amino acids. The germline CDR1 and CDR2 sequences are SQVTM and ANQGSEA. With 4 bases removed from V and 0 bases from J, the gap between germline ends came to 13 bases. CDR3 sequence reads: CSVGDSPYSNQPQHF. For the CDR3, the DNA is TGCAGCGTTGGCGACTCGCCCTATAGCAATCAGCCCCAGCATTTT.

This chain joins TRBV7-9 and TRBJ1-4; no firm D call. There are 15 residues in the CDR3. Trimming pared 5 bases from V and 5 bases from J, leaving 15 bases between. The germline gives CDR1 SEHNR, CDR2 FQNEAQ (reference sequence). The CDR3 DNA reads TGTGCCAGCAGCCCAAATGTGGTCTCAAATGAAAAACTGTTTTTT. Residues: CASSPNVVSNEKLFF. Together with reference TRBV7-9 and TRBJ1-4, the CDR3 gives the full variable domain: DTGVSQNPRHKITKRGQNVTFRCDPISEHNRLYWYRQTLGQGPEFLTYFQNEAQLEKSRLLSDRFSAERPKGSFSTLEIQRTEQGDSAMYLCASSPNVVSNEKLFFGSGTQLSVL.

The chain joins TRBV5-1 to TRBJ1-1; D is unclear. Trimming took 0 bases from V and 1 from J, leaving 10 bases between them. Germline V gives CDR1 SGHRS, CDR2 YFSETQ. The CDR3 contains 15 residues. The CDR3 loop is CASSLAKAANTEAFF. The CDR3 DNA follows: TGCGCCAGCAGCTTGGCAAAGGCGGCGAACACTGAAGCTTTCTTT.

The V call is TRBV11-3, the J call TRBJ2-3, with D hard to call. Trimming took off 2 bases at V and 5 bases at J, with 8 bases between the two ends. The CDR3 has 13 residues. Looked up from germline, CDR1 is SGHNT and CDR2 is YENEEA. This chain's CDR3 is CASSLRERDTQYF. The CDR3 DNA sequence: TGTGCCAGCAGCTTAAGAGAGAGAGATACGCAGTATTTT.

This clone has a single count. This chain connects TRBV7-2 to TRBJ2-1; TRBD2 is a possible D gene (5 bases). Trimming cost V 7 bases and J 8 bases, with 18 bases left between them. CDR1 and CDR2 from the germline V gene are SGHTA and FQGNSA. This CDR3 comprises 14 residues. CDR3 sequence: CASTYPGLRDEQFF. CDR3 DNA: TGTGCCAGCACCTACCCAGGACTCCGGGATGAGCAGTTCTTC.

V gene TRBV5-4 combines with J gene TRBJ2-4; 8 bases are shared with TRBD1. The V gene's germline CDR1 is SGHNT and CDR2 YYREEE (reference sequence). V was clipped by 0 bases and J by 1 base; unmatched bases: 0. CDR3 length: 15 amino acids. This chain's CDR3 is CASSLGDRAKNIQYF. CDR3 nucleotides: TGTGCCAGCAGCTTGGGGGACAGGGCCAAAAACATTCAGTACTTC.